Listed here is a single T cell receptor (beta chain). This specimen comes from a study of blood T cell repertoires in COVID-19. Germline loops: CDR1 LGHNT, CDR2 FRNRAP. The CDR3 sequence is 19 residues long. Unmatched junction bases numbered 6, after V lost 1 base and J lost 1 base. Original methodology: Estimation of nucleated cell counts relied on the amplification of reference gene primers. Here immunoSEQ multiplex PCR was the method, and the copy in TCRdb shows in-frame clones only, minus some. D and trimming come from the DNA, and the V and J calls and clone size come from that table. The repertoire consists of roughly 50,000 clones, with over 75% occurring once and the leading ten covering 25% to 30%.

The receptor was isolated from a human donor in a cohort sampled during active COVID-19. The sample consisted of peripheral blood. The J gene is TRBJ2-6, the V gene TRBV12-5; 11 bases are a match to TRBD1. The CDR3 protein is CASGLASGTGGSGANVLTF. The CDR3, as DNA: TGTGCTAGTGGTTTGGCCTCCGGGACAGGGGGGTCTGGGGCCAACGTCCTGACTTTC.